The 25 T cell receptor beta chains reported below all come from one sample, sequenced in a study of tumor and adjacent non-tumor tissue in lung cancer. TCRbeta libraries were built with three rounds of nested PCR, modified from ARM-PCR. TCRdb re-called the multiplex PCR reads with MiXCR, one entry per CDR3 protein. The data hold around 71,000 distinct CDR3 sequences, with 55% to 75% observed a single time. This sample's RNA came from whole unsorted tissue. The source material was lung tumor tissue. These receptors were collected from a woman in her thirties or forties with non-small cell lung cancer.

With regard to this clonotype: Given the absence of the conserved phenylalanine or tryptophan at the CDR3 end, a read error is likely. J is TRBJ2-2 and V is TRBV2; TRBD1 matches 8 bases. Germline V gives CDR1 SNHLY, CDR2 FYNNEI. The CDR3 is 14 amino acids. V was clipped by 8 bases and J by 8 bases; unmatched bases: 10. The chain's CDR3 is CASQDAGGMGELFS. The CDR3 region has the DNA TGTGCCAGCCAAGACGCAGGGGGCATGGGGGAGCTGTTTTCT.

About this clonotype itself: A much larger clone is a single base away; this may be a read error. The chain combines TRBV20-1 with TRBJ2-1; 12 nucleotides agree with TRBD2. Germline V gives CDR1 DFQATT, CDR2 SNEGSKA (reference sequence). The CDR3 has 15 residues. V lost 3 bases, J lost 9 bases, and 9 bases stayed unmatched. CDR3 nucleotides: TGCAGTGCTAGCGGACTAGCGGGATCGGACATTGAGCAGTTCTTC. Translation: CSASGLAGSDIEQFF.

This clonotype was found a few times. This chain connects TRBV30 to TRBJ1-5; TRBD1 is a possible D gene (5 bases). Germline CDR1 and CDR2: GTSNPN and SVGIG (reference sequence). The CDR3 runs 15 residues. The V gene lost 1 base and the J gene lost 3 bases, with 13 bases spanning the gap. CDR3 coding DNA: TGTGCCTGGAGTGCCCACTCAGGGTCCAATCAGCCCCAGCATTTT. Protein sequence: CAWSAHSGSNQPQHF.

The genes are TRBV6-5 and TRBJ1-2, with TRBD1 matching over 7 bases. Trimming at V came to 6 bases and at J to 6 bases, leaving 10 bases not matched to a gene. CDR3 length: 14 amino acids. Germline V gene lookup returns CDR1 MNHEY and CDR2 SVGAGI. CDR3: CASRAGTETDGYTF. DNA for the CDR3: TGTGCCAGCAGGGCCGGGACAGAGACCGATGGCTACACCTTC.

Comments on this clonotype: One junction end does not reproduce the germline sequence, and a read error may be involved. This chain links TRBV4-2 with TRBJ2-1; 13 positions agree with TRBD2. The CDR3 spans 21 residues. CDR1 and CDR2 (germline): LGHNA, YNFKEQ. Here the CDR3 DNA reads TGTGCCAGCAGCCAATACAATGGACTAGCGGGAGACAGTGGCGCTTACAACGAGCAGTTCTTC. Amino acids: CASSQYNGLAGDSGAYNEQFF.

As concerns this clonotype: A much larger clonotype is one base distant, so this may be a read error. The chain has TRBV25-1 and TRBJ2-7; 12 positions match TRBD2. Germline V gene sequence: CDR1 MGHDK, CDR2 SYGVNS. The CDR3 sequence is 15 residues long. The CDR3 nucleotides are TGTGCCAGCAGTGAACTAGCGGGAGGGACCTACAAGCAGTACTTC. This translates into CASSELAGGTYKQYF.

As DNA, the CDR3 is TGTGATAGCAGCCAAGGCCGGACAGATACGCAGTATTTT. Its translation: CDSSQGRTDTQYF. The rearrangement links TRBV14 to TRBJ2-3, with D unclear. This CDR3 is built from 13 residues. Looked up from germline, CDR1 is SGHDN and CDR2 is FVKESK.

As regards this clonotype: A single base separates this from a much larger clone, so it may be a read error. The chain uses TRBV7-8 and TRBJ2-5, with 10 bases matching TRBD2. Germline V gene lookup returns CDR1 SGHVS and CDR2 FQNEAQ. The CDR3 extends over 16 amino acids. The CDR3 region has the DNA TGTGCCAGCAGCTCCTATAGCGGGGGGACCCAAGAGACCCAGAACTTC. Residues: CASSSYSGGTQETQNF.

This clonotype has ten or more counts. V and J are TRBV7-3 and TRBJ2-3; TRBD2 matches 7 bases. The CDR3 has 14 residues. The germline CDR1 and CDR2 sequences are SGHTA and FQGTGA. Germline trimming cut 4 bases from V and 3 bases from J; bases unmatched to any gene: 4. CDR3 sequence: CASSSISGTDTQYF. CDR3 DNA sequence: TGTGCCAGCAGCTCGATTAGCGGGACAGATACGCAGTATTTT.

This clonotype was counted between two and nine times. Just one base apart from a much larger clone, this may be a read error. The rearrangement uses TRBV12-3 or TRBV12-4 and TRBJ2-3; no reliable D call. V shed 6 bases and J shed 5 bases, with 15 bases lying between them. The CDR3 is made up of 14 amino acids. In DNA form, the CDR3 reads TGTGCCAGCAGCGCTAACTCACGCATAGATACGCAGTATTTT. This codes for CASSANSRIDTQYF.

V is TRBV20-1 and J is TRBJ2-5; D not certain. With the DNA end fitting TRBJ2-1 better, the J assignment may be wrong. The CDR3 contains 15 residues. Germline CDR1 is DFQATT and CDR2 is SNEGSKA (reference sequence). The CDR3 DNA reads TGCAGTGTCATTTACTCTTGGACGGACCAAGAGACCCAGTTCTTC. This sequence encodes CSVIYSWTDQETQFF.

The chain combines TRBV12-3 or TRBV12-4 with TRBJ2-3, with unresolved D. V was clipped by 10 bases and J by 10 bases, with 27 bases between them. The CDR3 consists of 15 residues. The CDR3, as DNA: TGTGCCACCTTAATCCCGACCGAAGGCCCGTATGCGCAGTATTTT. Translated, it gives CATLIPTEGPYAQYF.

There are many counts of this clonotype. The V and J genes are TRBV20-1 and TRBJ2-2, with 12 bases fitting TRBD2. The germline V gene has CDR1 DFQATT and CDR2 SNEGSKA (reference sequence). J gave up 4 bases and V 6 bases, and 12 bases lay outside the gene matches. This CDR3 is built from 17 residues. DNA for the CDR3: TGCAGTGCATCCGACTTGACTAGCGGGGGAGCCACCGGGGAGCTGTTTTTT. Its protein is CSASDLTSGGATGELFF.

Worth noting for this clonotype: Since no conserved phenylalanine or tryptophan closes the CDR3, a read error is the likely cause. V usage is TRBV29-1 and J usage is TRBJ2-2; D is undetermined. The germline V gene has CDR1 SQVTM and CDR2 ANQGSEA. The CDR3 loop spans 14 amino acids. CDR3 loop: CSASQVSNSGELFS. Written as DNA, the CDR3 is TGCAGTGCGTCTCAAGTTTCGAACAGCGGGGAGCTGTTTTCT.

This clonotype has more than one count but fewer than ten. This is likely a read error, given that the CDR3 carries no conserved phenylalanine or tryptophan at its end. No DNA is shown, since the ends of the CDR3 on it are uncertain; the CDR3 is the one TCRdb lists. The chain has TRBV11-2 and TRBJ2-5; TRBD2, the table's D call, lacks a check against the DNA. The CDR3 has 17 residues if both end residues are counted. CDR1 SGHAT and CDR2 FQNNGV come from the germline V gene. CDR3 loop: CASSLNLAGGPQETRYL.

This clonotype has a handful of counts. V is TRBV20-1 and J is TRBJ2-1, with 15 bases that match TRBD2. CDR3 length: 16 residues. Looked up from germline, CDR1 is DFQATT and CDR2 is SNEGSKA (reference sequence). The J segment lost 4 bases and the V segment lost 4 bases, leaving 5 bases of the junction unmatched. CDR3 in DNA: TGCAGTGCTACCTGGACTAGCGGGAGGGGGTACAATGAGCAGTTCTTC. Its protein product is CSATWTSGRGYNEQFF.

Note on this clonotype: The CDR3 end shows no conserved phenylalanine or tryptophan, and so a read error is likely. It is unclear where the CDR3 begins or ends on the DNA, so no DNA is shown, and the CDR3 is as TCRdb lists it. The chain uses TRBV11-2 and TRBJ2-3; whether TRBD1, the table's D call, matches the DNA was not checked. The CDR3 is made up of 18 amino acids, end residues included. Germline V gives CDR1 SGHAT, CDR2 FQNNGV. The CDR3 sequence is CASSLVSLGTGRTDTQYL.

About this clonotype: Lacking the conserved final phenylalanine or tryptophan, this CDR3 likely reflects a read error. The chain has TRBV11-2 and TRBJ2-7, with D unresolved. Germline CDR1 and CDR2: SGHAT and FQNNGV. This CDR3 spans 15 amino acids. CDR3 amino acids: CASRLDPQRSYEQYY. Written as DNA, the CDR3 is TGTGCCAGCAGATTAGATCCCCAGAGGTCCTACGAACAGTACTAC.

This clonotype has just a few counts. The chain employs TRBV11-2 and TRBJ2-1; no definite D call. The CDR3 loop spans 13 amino acids. CDR1 is SGHAT, CDR2 FQNNGV, per germline. V was cut by 7 bases and J by 8 bases, with 15 bases left in between. CDR3 DNA sequence: TGTGCCAGCAACTCCGACACCGGCGATGAGCAGTTCTTC. Translating it yields CASNSDTGDEQFF.

On this clonotype: At one boundary the junction diverges from the germline segment, which might be a read error. The rearrangement joins TRBV11-3 to TRBJ2-7, with D uncertain. This CDR3 spans 13 amino acids. Germline values: CDR1 SGHNT, CDR2 YENEEA. CDR3 coding DNA: TGTACCAGAAGCCTCGCGATGGGGTCTGTGCAGTACTTC. Translated, it gives CTRSLAMGSVQYF.

As to this clonotype: A much larger clone lies one base from this, so it may be a read error. The chain uses TRBV14 and TRBJ1-1, with D unresolved. The germline gives CDR1 SGHDN, CDR2 FVKESK. The CDR3 is 13 amino acids. Trimming shortened V by 5 bases and J by 5 bases, and 12 bases separated the two germline ends. The CDR3: CASSKFRGTEAFF. CDR3 nucleotides: TGTGCCAGCAGCAAGTTCCGAGGGACTGAAGCTTTCTTT. Together with reference TRBV14 and TRBJ1-1, the CDR3 gives the full variable domain: EAGVTQFPSHSVIEKGQTVTLRCDPISGHDNLYWYRRVMGKEIKFLLHFVKESKQDESGMPNNRFLAERTGGTYSTLKVQPAELEDSGVYFCASSKFRGTEAFFGQGTRLTVV.

This clonotype appeared a single time. The gene calls are TRBV7-8 and TRBJ2-3, with 7 bases fitting TRBD2. Germline-derived CDR1 and CDR2 are SGHVS and FQNEAQ. The CDR3 contains 17 residues. The CDR3 nucleotides read TGTGTCAACAGCCTTTACGGTCTAGCGGCGGAGGCAGATACGCAGTATTTT. Amino acid sequence: CVNSLYGLAAEADTQYF.

Concerning this clonotype: At one of its ends the junction is not consistent with the germline gene, which may arise from a read error. The chain links TRBV12-3 or TRBV12-4 to TRBJ2-1; 11 bases line up with TRBD2. The CDR3 covers 15 residues. CDR3 residues: CASSPISGRAREHFF. CDR3 sequence (DNA): TGTGCCAGCAGCCCTATTAGCGGGAGGGCCAGGGAGCACTTCTTC.

The rearrangement uses TRBV5-6 and TRBJ2-1; perhaps TRBD1 as D (6 bases). There are 12 residues in the CDR3. Per the germline V gene, CDR1 is SGHDT and CDR2 is YYEEEE. V was clipped by 5 bases and J by 14 bases, with 17 bases between them. The CDR3 coding sequence is TGTGCCAGCAGTCCAAACCGGAACAGGGAGTTCTTC. It codes for CASSPNRNREFF.

For this clonotype: At one end the junction does not follow the germline gene, possibly because of a read error. J is TRBJ2-1 and V is TRBV29-1; TRBD2 matches at 14 bases. The CDR3 spans 16 residues. Germline V gene sequence: CDR1 SQVTM, CDR2 ANQGSEA. CDR3 residues: CSVEGMTSGRGGEQFF. DNA of the CDR3: TGCAGCGTTGAAGGAATGACTAGCGGGAGGGGGGGCGAGCAGTTTTTC.